The text below deals with one T cell receptor (beta chain). No antigen is known for it. Making use of molecular barcodes, quantitative 5'-RACE generated TCR beta libraries. TCRdb called the 5' RACE reads again in MiXCR, with one record for every CDR3 protein. Seen here are about 390,000 distinct CDR3 sequences, approximately 20% observed once, and the top ten hold about 16%. This record comes from a study of CD8 T cells in ankylosing spondylitis. Study-wide findings and caveats: There were earlier reports of some motif variants in reactive arthritis synovial fluid and blood. Significant enrichment of disease-linked clones was reported in matched ankylosing spondylitis synovial fluid. Disease-associated clones were CD8+ and fairly uncommon in peripheral blood. Characteristic, it appeared, of ankylosing spondylitis blood was a TCR beta motif of roughly 8 highly homologous variants.

With 0 bases removed from V and 7 bases from J, the gap between germline ends came to 15 bases. Germline V gives CDR1 LNHNV, CDR2 YYDKDF (reference sequence). There are 15 residues in the CDR3. The source of this sequence is a male donor with ankylosing spondylitis. The V call is TRBV15, the J call TRBJ1-2; D unresolved. The sequenced material came from blood, either unsorted or a sorted T cell fraction (not recorded which). The DNA of the CDR3 is TGTGCCACCAGCAGAGATAGATTTGACTCTTTTGGCTACACCTTC. This translates into CATSRDRFDSFGYTF. Variable domain in full (rest from reference TRBV15 and TRBJ1-2): DAMVIQNPRYQVTQFGKPVTLSCSQTLNHNVMYWYQQKSSQAPKLLFHYYDKDFNNEADTPDNFQSRRPNTSFCFLDIRSPGLGDTAMYLCATSRDRFDSFGYTFGSGTRLTVV.